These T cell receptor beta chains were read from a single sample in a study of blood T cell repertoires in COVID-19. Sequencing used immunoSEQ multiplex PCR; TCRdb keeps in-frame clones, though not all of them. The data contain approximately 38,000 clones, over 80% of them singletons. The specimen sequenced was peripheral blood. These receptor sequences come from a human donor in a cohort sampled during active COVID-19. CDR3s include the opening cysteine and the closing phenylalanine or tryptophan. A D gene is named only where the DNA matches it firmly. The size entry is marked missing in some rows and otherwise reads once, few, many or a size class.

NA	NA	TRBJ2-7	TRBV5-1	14	TGCGCCAGCAGCTTTAGGACATCGGGAGACGAGCAGTACTTC	CASSFRTSGDEQYF
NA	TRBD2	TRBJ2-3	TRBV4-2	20	TGTGCCAGCAGCCAAGGGGGCCTAGCGGGAGTGGTGGTGGCGACAGATACGCAGTATTTT	CASSQGGLAGVVVATDTQYF
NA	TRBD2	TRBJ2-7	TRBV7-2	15	TGTGCCAGCAGCTGGACTAGCGGGAGGGTTTCCGAGCAGTACTTC	CASSWTSGRVSEQYF
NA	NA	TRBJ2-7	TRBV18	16	TGTGCCAGCTCACCCTCCTTGAGCGACCACCCGAGGGTGCAGTACTTC	CASSPSLSDHPRVQYF
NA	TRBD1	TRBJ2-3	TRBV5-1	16	TGCGCCAGCAGCCTAGGACAGGGGGCAAAGACAGATACGCAGTATTTT	CASSLGQGAKTDTQYF
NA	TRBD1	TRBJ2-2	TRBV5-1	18	TGCGCCAGCAGCCGAAACCTACAGGGGGCGCATATAACCGGGGAGCTGTTTTTT	CASSRNLQGAHITGELFF
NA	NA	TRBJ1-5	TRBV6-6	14	TGTGCCAGCAGCCCGGACAGTCCGGGTCAGCCCCAGCATTTT	CASSPDSPGQPQHF
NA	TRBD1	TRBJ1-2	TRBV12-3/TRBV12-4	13	TGTGCCAGCAGTTCAGGGGGCGGCTATGGCTACACCTTC	CASSSGGGYGYTF
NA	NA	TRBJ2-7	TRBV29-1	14	TGCAGCCCTCAGGGGCAGGAGTTCCCTTACGAGCAGTACTTC	CSPQGQEFPYEQYF
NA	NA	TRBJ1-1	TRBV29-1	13	TGCAGCGTTGAAGGCAGGATGAACACTGAAGCTTTCTTT	CSVEGRMNTEAFF
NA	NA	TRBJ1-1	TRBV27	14	TGTGCCAGCAGTTTAAATCCCAGGGACACTGAAGCTTTCTTT	CASSLNPRDTEAFF
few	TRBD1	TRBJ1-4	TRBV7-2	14	TGTGCCAGCAGCTCCGGGACAGCGGATGAAAAACTGTTTTTT	CASSSGTADEKLFF
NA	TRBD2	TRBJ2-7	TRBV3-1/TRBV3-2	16	TGTGCCAGCAGCCAAGATCATAGCGGGGGGCGGGAAGAGCAGTACTTC	CASSQDHSGGREEQYF
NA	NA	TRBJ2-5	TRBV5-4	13	TGTGCCAGCAGCTCAGGGGGGCAAGAGACCCAGTACTTC	CASSSGGQETQYF
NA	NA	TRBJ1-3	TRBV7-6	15	TGTGCCAGCAGCCCGTTGGGGGGGAACGGAAACACCATATATTTT	CASSPLGGNGNTIYF
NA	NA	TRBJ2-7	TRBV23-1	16	TGCGCCAGCAGTCAGGTGGGGGGTAAGGAGTCCTACGAGCAGTACTTC	CASSQVGGKESYEQYF
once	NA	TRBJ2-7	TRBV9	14	TGTGCCAGCAGCGTAGGAGGGCGGGCCTACGAGCAGTACTTC	CASSVGGRAYEQYF
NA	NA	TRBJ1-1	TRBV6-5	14	TGTGCCAGCAGGGGTACTGGGGGAGGCACTGAAGCTTTCTTT	CASRGTGGGTEAFF
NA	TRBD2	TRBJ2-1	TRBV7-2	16	TGTGCCAGCAGCATATCAAGGGAGGGAAGGGGCAATGAGCAGTTCTTC	CASSISREGRGNEQFF
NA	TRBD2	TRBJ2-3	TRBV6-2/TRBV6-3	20	TGTGCCAGCAGTTACCCCGGACTAGCGGGGGGGCCAAGGTCTGCAGATACGCAGTATTTT	CASSYPGLAGGPRSADTQYF
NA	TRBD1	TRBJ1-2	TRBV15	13	TGTGCCACCAGCGGACAGGGGAGCGGTGGCTACACCTTC	CATSGQGSGGYTF
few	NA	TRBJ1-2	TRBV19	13	TGTGCCAGCAGTTCCCCGGGGTTCTATGGCTACACCTTC	CASSSPGFYGYTF
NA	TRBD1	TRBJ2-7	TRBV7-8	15	TGTGCCAGCAGCCTGACAGGGATCGGCTCCTACGAGCAGTACTTC	CASSLTGIGSYEQYF
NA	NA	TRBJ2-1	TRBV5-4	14	TGTGCCAGCAGCTTCGGGAGTGGGACCAATGAGCAGTTCTTC	CASSFGSGTNEQFF
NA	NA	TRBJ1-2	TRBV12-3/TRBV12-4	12	TGTGCCAGCAGGGGGCGCGGCTATGGCTACACCTTC	CASRGRGYGYTF
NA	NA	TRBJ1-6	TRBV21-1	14	TGTGCCAGCAGCAGGGACAGGGGGTGCTCACCCCTCCACTTT	CASSRDRGCSPLHF
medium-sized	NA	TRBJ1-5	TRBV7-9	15	TGTGCCAGCAGCTTAGCGCTAGGGGACAATCAGCCCCAGCATTTT	CASSLALGDNQPQHF
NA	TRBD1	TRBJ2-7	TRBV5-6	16	TGTGCCAGCAGCGCCGGGACAGGTCTCGCAAGGTACGAGCAGTACTTC	CASSAGTGLARYEQYF
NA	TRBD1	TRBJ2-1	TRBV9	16	TGTGCCAGCAGCGTAGACGCGGGACAGGGTATGTATGAGCAGTTCTTC	CASSVDAGQGMYEQFF
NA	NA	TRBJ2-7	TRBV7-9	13	TGTGCCAGCAGCCCACCCACCGGGGACGAGCAGTACTTC	CASSPPTGDEQYF
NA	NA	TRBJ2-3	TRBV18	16	TGTGCCAGCTCACCCCCGGGAGAAGCATTAGCAGATACGCAGTATTTT	CASSPPGEALADTQYF
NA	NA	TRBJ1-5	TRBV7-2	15	TGTGCCAGCAGCCAATCGGGACAACCCAATCAGCCCCAGCATTTT	CASSQSGQPNQPQHF
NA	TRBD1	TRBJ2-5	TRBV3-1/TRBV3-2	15	TGTGCCAGCAGCCCCCCGGGACAGAGCGCAGAGACCCAGTACTTC	CASSPPGQSAETQYF
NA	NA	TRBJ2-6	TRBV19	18	TGTGCCAGTAGTCTCACCCGACAGGTTTTAGCAGGGGCCAACGTCCTGACTTTC	CASSLTRQVLAGANVLTF
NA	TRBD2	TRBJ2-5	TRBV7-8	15	TGTGCCAGCAGCCCCGGGGGGAGCGGACAAGAGACCCAGTACTTC	CASSPGGSGQETQYF